The TCR beta chain described here comes from a study of T cell repertoires in cytomegalovirus infection. Study-wide findings and caveats: CMV-specific HLA-C-restricted TCR beta clonotypes dominated the ex vivo response.

Germline assignment: CDR1 LGHDT and CDR2 YNNKEL (reference sequence). Trimming at V came to 3 bases and at J to 4 bases, leaving 7 bases not matched to a gene. The CDR3 is made up of 15 amino acids. This clonotype was counted a few times. The target antigen is unknown. TCRdb reprocessed the reads via MiXCR and lists one record per CDR3 protein. The sample yields hundreds of thousands of distinct CDR3 sequences, around 32% seen once. This clonotype was obtained from a human donor in good health (CMV status not recorded). Some clones in this sample may be carry-over from other donors' samples. The genes are TRBV3-1 and TRBJ2-5, with 8 bases that match TRBD2. The sample here was cultured PBMCs, taken from culture after CMV antigen stimulation. The CDR3 DNA follows: TGTGCCAGCAGCCACGACGCGACTAGCGCAGAGACCCAGTACTTC. This encodes CASSHDATSAETQYF.